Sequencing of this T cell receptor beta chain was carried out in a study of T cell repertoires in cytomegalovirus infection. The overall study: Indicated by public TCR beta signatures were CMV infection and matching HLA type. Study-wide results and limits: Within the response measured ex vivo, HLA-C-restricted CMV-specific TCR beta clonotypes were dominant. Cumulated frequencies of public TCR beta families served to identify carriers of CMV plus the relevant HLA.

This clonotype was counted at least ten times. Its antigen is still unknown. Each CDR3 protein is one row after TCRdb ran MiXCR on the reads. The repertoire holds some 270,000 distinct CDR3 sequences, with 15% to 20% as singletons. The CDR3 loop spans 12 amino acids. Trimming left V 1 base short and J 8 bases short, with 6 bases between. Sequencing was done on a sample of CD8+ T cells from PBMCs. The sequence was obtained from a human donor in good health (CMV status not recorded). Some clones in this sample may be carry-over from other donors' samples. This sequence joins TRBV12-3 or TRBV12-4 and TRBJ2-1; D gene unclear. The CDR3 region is CASSLGIYEQFF. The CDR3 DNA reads TGTGCCAGCAGTTTAGGGATCTATGAGCAGTTCTTC.